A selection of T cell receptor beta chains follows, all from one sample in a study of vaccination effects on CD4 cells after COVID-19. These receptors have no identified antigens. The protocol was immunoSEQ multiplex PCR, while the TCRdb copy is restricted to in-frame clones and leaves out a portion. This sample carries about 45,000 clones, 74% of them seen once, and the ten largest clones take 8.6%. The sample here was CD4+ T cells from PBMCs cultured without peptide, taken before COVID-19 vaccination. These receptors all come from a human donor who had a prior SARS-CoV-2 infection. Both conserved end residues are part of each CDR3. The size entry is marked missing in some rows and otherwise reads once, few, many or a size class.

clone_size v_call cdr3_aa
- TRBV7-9 CASSRVGGTEAFF
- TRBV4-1 CASSQVVHLQLRFNEKLFF
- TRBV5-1 CASSLGERTGGFFEKLFF
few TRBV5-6 CASSFLRGQMNTEAFF
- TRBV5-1 CASSFGGANTEAFF
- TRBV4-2 CASSQGSGGEGETQYF
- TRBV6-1 CASSVYRGHGGGELFF
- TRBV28 CASRSLGGQSNQPQHF
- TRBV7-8 CASSLAQGGNTIYF
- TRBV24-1 CATSDGLHNEQFF
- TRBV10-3 CAISERGGTGNEQFF
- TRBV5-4 CASSATGFNSPLHF
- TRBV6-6 CASSIGTGLMNTEAFF
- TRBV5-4 CASSSTGSTDTQYF
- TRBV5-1 CASSFFSSGGARSTDTQYF
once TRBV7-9 CASSSAAGFNEQFF
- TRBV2 CASSEAGGLAGERQYF
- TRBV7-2 CASSLLGPTGELFF
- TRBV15 CATSNRVNGEQFF
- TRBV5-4 CASSLSLPDGYTF
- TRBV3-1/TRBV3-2 CASSHYSGGPPSYEQYF
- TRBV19 CASSIGGGAANKNIQYF
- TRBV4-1 CASSQTGTLYNEQFF
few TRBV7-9 CASSPRDRVVNEQYF
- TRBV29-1 CSVSQSLGEIHFF
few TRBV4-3 CASSQEARRPYEQYF
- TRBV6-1 CASRPTVTGELFF
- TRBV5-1 CASSWGSSSTDTQYF
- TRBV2 CASRYSGELFF
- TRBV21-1 CASSKDRGLATEAFF
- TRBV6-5 CASRVTGVNTEAFF
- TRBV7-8 CASSPWDSNYGYTF
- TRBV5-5 CASRGAGLNTEAFF
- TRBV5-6 CASSLWSYEQYF
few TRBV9 CASSVVGTSGQTGNEQFF
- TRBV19 CASSGALRTARNQPQHF
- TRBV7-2 CASSLGRTNTEAFF
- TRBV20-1 CSASFAPGSYEQYF
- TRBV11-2 CASSRRTDSYEQYF
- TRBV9 CASSPRQGSSTDTQYF
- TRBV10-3 CAIRKTGMNTGELFF
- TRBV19 CASSRLAGNLQETQYF